This entry lists 32 T cell receptor beta chains sequenced from one sample in a study of radiotherapy plus CTLA-4 blockade in lung cancer. Generated by immunoSEQ multiplex PCR, the TCRdb table keeps only in-frame clones and is missing some. Of tens of thousands of clones in the sample, approximately 83% were seen once. The sample was peripheral blood, taken from a patient treated with radiotherapy plus ipilimumab. Every receptor here comes from a human donor with non-small cell lung cancer who had a partial response to radiotherapy plus ipilimumab.

The V gene is TRBV9, the J gene TRBJ1-3, with 7 bases lining up with TRBD1. V dropped 0 bases and J dropped 2; count of bases not matched to a gene: 2. Germline V gives CDR1 SGDLS, CDR2 YYNGEE. CDR3 length: 15 amino acids. In DNA, the CDR3 is TGTGCCAGCAGCGTAGAGGGGGCGACTGGAAACACCATATATTTT. It specifies CASSVEGATGNTIYF.

The chain is built from TRBV5-1 and TRBJ2-1; 15 bases map to TRBD2. Germline V gene sequence: CDR1 SGHRS, CDR2 YFSETQ. V trimming: 4 bases; J trimming: 4 bases; junction bases outside the gene matches: 6. The CDR3 is 17 residues long. CDR3 region: CASSRGTSGRKYNEQFF. DNA for the CDR3: TGCGCCAGCAGCCGGGGGACTAGCGGGAGGAAGTACAATGAGCAGTTCTTC.

This clone was seen a single time. The V gene is TRBV5-1, the J gene TRBJ1-6; 7 bases agree with TRBD1. CDR3 length: 14 amino acids. J was trimmed by 9 bases and V by 0 bases; bases with no gene match: 3. Per germline, CDR1 SGHRS and CDR2 YFSETQ. This CDR3 reads CASSLDRGGSPLHF. CDR3 DNA: TGCGCCAGCAGCTTGGACAGGGGCGGTTCACCCCTCCACTTT.

The chain carries TRBV2 and TRBJ2-5; 10 bases match TRBD2. This CDR3 has 13 residues. Germline CDR1 is SNHLY and CDR2 is FYNNEI. V trimming: 7 bases; J trimming: 9 bases; junction bases outside the gene matches: 8. The CDR3 region is CASKGLAGASQYF. As DNA, the CDR3 is TGTGCCAGCAAAGGCCTAGCGGGAGCGTCCCAGTACTTC.

In this sample, this clone turned up a few times. This chain links TRBV28 with TRBJ1-1; 7 positions agree with TRBD1. CDR1 and CDR2 from the germline V gene are MDHEN and SYDVKM. V shed 6 bases, J shed 5 bases, and the junction held 15 bases outside the gene matches. This CDR3 has 16 amino acids. The CDR3 bases are TGTGCCAGCAGCCTCCTCGGACAGGAGCGGGAGACTGAAGCTTTCTTT. Translating it yields CASSLLGQERETEAFF.

The chain links TRBV6-6 to TRBJ1-3, with TRBD1 matching 9 bases. Germline CDR1 and CDR2: MNHNY and SVGAGI (reference sequence). The CDR3 length is 15 residues. The V segment lost 8 bases and the J segment 3 bases; nucleotides outside the gene matches: 8. The CDR3 nucleotides are TGTGCCAGCTCGGAACAGGGGGCATATGGAAACACCATATATTTT. Protein product: CASSEQGAYGNTIYF.

The chain is built from TRBV5-4 and TRBJ2-1; TRBD2 matches 7 bases. The CDR3 length is 15 residues. After removal of 0 bases from V and 4 bases from J, the junction contained 4 bases not matched to a gene. The germline CDR1 and CDR2 sequences are SGHNT and YYREEE (reference sequence). In DNA form, the CDR3 reads TGTGCCAGCAGCTTGGCGCGGGAGTCGTACAATGAGCAGTTCTTC. Protein sequence: CASSLARESYNEQFF.

The rearrangement joins TRBV6-4 to TRBJ2-4; 7 nucleotides match TRBD1. V shed 4 bases and J 8 bases; nucleotides not matched to a gene: 11. CDR1 is MRHNA, CDR2 SNTAGT, per germline. The CDR3 sequence is 15 residues long. CDR3 DNA sequence: TGTGCCAGCAGTGCCATGGCGACAGGGTCGGACATTCAGTACTTC. The encoded protein is CASSAMATGSDIQYF.

The rearrangement uses TRBV7-6 and TRBJ2-1; 9 nucleotides agree with TRBD2. With V trimmed by 1 base and J by 7 bases, 11 bases remained unmatched. Germline assignment: CDR1 SGHVS and CDR2 FNYEAQ. The CDR3 length is 17 residues. CDR3 sequence (DNA): TGTGCCAGCAGCTTAGAATTCGCGGGAGGGATTCGTAATGAGCAGTTCTTC. The encoded protein is CASSLEFAGGIRNEQFF.

V is TRBV19 and J is TRBJ1-5; TRBD1 matches at 7 bases. V lost 7 bases to trimming and J lost 3 bases; unmatched junction nucleotides: 9. CDR1 and CDR2 from the germline V gene are LNHDA and SQIVND (reference sequence). CDR3 length equals 15 residues. DNA for the CDR3: TGTGCCAGTACCACCGGGACAGAATTCAATCAGCCCCAGCATTTT. It codes for CASTTGTEFNQPQHF.

V and J are TRBV6-1 and TRBJ2-7, with a weak D call TRBD1 (5 bases). Looked up from germline, CDR1 is MNHNS and CDR2 is SASEGT. CDR3 length: 13 amino acids. V lost 7 bases and J 3 bases, leaving 13 bases between the germline ends. The CDR3 DNA is TGTGCCAGCAATAAGCTAGGGGACTACGAGCAGTACTTC. Its translation is CASNKLGDYEQYF.

This clone was counted only a few times. The chain joins TRBV7-2 to TRBJ1-3; a weak D match, TRBD1 (6 bases). Germline values: CDR1 SGHTA, CDR2 FQGNSA. CDR3 size: 16 residues. V lost 2 bases and J lost 0, with 11 bases in between. The CDR3 DNA reads TGTGCCAGCAGCTTATTTGGGGGCCGCTCTGGAAACACCATATATTTT. It specifies CASSLFGGRSGNTIYF.

This chain's CDR3 is CATSRASSAGGYNEQFF. The CDR3 region has the DNA TGTGCCACCAGCAGGGCCAGTTCGGCGGGAGGATACAATGAGCAGTTCTTC. V is TRBV15 and J is TRBJ2-1, with 8 bases aligning to TRBD2. This CDR3 is 17 amino acids long. J lost 4 bases, V lost 3 bases, and 11 bases had no gene match. The germline V gene encodes CDR1 LNHNV and CDR2 YYDKDF (reference sequence). Together with reference TRBV15 and TRBJ2-1, the CDR3 gives the full variable domain: DAMVIQNPRYQVTQFGKPVTLSCSQTLNHNVMYWYQQKSSQAPKLLFHYYDKDFNNEADTPDNFQSRRPNTSFCFLDIRSPGLGDTAMYLCATSRASSAGGYNEQFFGPGTRLTVL.

The chain links TRBV5-8 to TRBJ1-4, with D unclear. The CDR3 consists of 16 residues. Trimming took 4 bases from V and 0 from J, leaving 13 bases between them. Germline CDR1 and CDR2: SGHTS and YDEGEE. The CDR3 region is CASSLGVGATNEKLFF. CDR3 DNA: TGTGCCAGCAGCCTGGGCGTTGGTGCAACTAATGAAAAACTGTTTTTT.

The chain uses TRBV14 and TRBJ1-2; a possible D gene is TRBD1 (6 bases). V lost 5 bases to trimming and J lost 6 bases, with 22 bases between them. This CDR3 comprises 16 residues. Germline CDR1 and CDR2: SGHDN and FVKESK. CDR3 sequence reads: CASSGAHIGRGNGYTF. The CDR3 nucleotides are TGTGCCAGCAGCGGAGCGCATATTGGCAGGGGTAATGGCTACACCTTC. Using reference TRBV14 and TRBJ1-2 for the parts outside the CDR3, the full variable domain is EAGVTQFPSHSVIEKGQTVTLRCDPISGHDNLYWYRRVMGKEIKFLLHFVKESKQDESGMPNNRFLAERTGGTYSTLKVQPAELEDSGVYFCASSGAHIGRGNGYTFGSGTRLTVV.

This rearrangement joins TRBV19 to TRBJ2-5; 8 nucleotides align to TRBD1. The CDR3 length is 13 residues. In germline, CDR1 is LNHDA, CDR2 SQIVND (reference sequence). Unmatched junction bases numbered 4, after V lost 7 bases and J lost 3 bases. Here the CDR3 reads CASTPTGEETQYF. The CDR3 DNA sequence: TGTGCCAGTACCCCGACAGGGGAAGAGACCCAGTACTTC.

This chain links TRBV28 with TRBJ2-1, with D perhaps matching TRBD1 (5 bases). CDR3 size: 16 residues. Germline-derived CDR1 and CDR2 are MDHEN and SYDVKM. Trimming took 6 bases from V and 2 from J, leaving 17 bases between them. The CDR3 DNA is TGTGCCAGCAGACCAACTGGGCAGGGAACCTACAATGAGCAGTTCTTC. The encoded protein is CASRPTGQGTYNEQFF.

This rearrangement joins TRBV28 to TRBJ2-1, with D possibly matching TRBD1 (6 bases). This CDR3 has 16 amino acids. Germline V gene lookup returns CDR1 MDHEN and CDR2 SYDVKM. The V and J ends lost 4 bases and 2 bases respectively, with 15 bases between them. The CDR3 nucleotides read TGTGCCAGCAGTTCTCCCTCCGGACAGACCTACAATGAGCAGTTCTTC. It yields the protein CASSSPSGQTYNEQFF. Supplemented by reference TRBV28 and TRBJ2-1, the full variable domain reads DVKVTQSSRYLVKRTGEKVFLECVQDMDHENMFWYRQDPGLGLRLIYFSYDVKMKEKGDIPEGYSVSREKKERFSLILESASTNQTSMYLCASSSPSGQTYNEQFFGPGTRLTVL.

Regarding this clone: The sample carries other DNA sequences with the same CDR3. The chain joins TRBV19 to TRBJ1-5; a weak D match, TRBD1 (6 bases). The CDR3 loop spans 14 amino acids. Trimming took 3 bases from V and 3 from J, leaving 9 bases between them. Germline CDR1 reads LNHDA; CDR2 reads SQIVND (reference sequence). Here the CDR3 DNA reads TGTGCCAGTAGTATTCGGGACACCAATCAGCCCCAGCATTTT. It encodes CASSIRDTNQPQHF.

Here the CDR3 reads CASSVGALPAERETQYF. The DNA of the CDR3 is TGTGCCAGCAGCGTAGGTGCATTACCCGCCGAGAGAGAGACCCAGTACTTC. The gene calls are TRBV9 and TRBJ2-5; D not certain. The V end lost 0 bases, the J end lost 4 bases, and 19 bases lay between the germline ends. Germline CDR1 is SGDLS and CDR2 is YYNGEE. This CDR3 spans 17 amino acids.

In this sample, this clone turned up once. V usage is TRBV9 and J usage is TRBJ2-3, with 13 positions matching TRBD2. There are 20 residues in the CDR3. Trimming removed 0 bases from V and 1 base from J; junction bases left unmatched: 11. Germline-derived CDR1 and CDR2 are SGDLS and YYNGEE. The CDR3 loop reads CASSVGLAGGLNPRTDTQYF. Written as DNA, the CDR3 is TGTGCCAGCAGCGTAGGACTAGCGGGAGGATTAAATCCTCGCACAGATACGCAGTATTTT.

This chain connects TRBV30 to TRBJ1-3; 10 nucleotides agree with TRBD1. The CDR3 is 17 residues long. V lost 0 bases, J lost 4 bases, and 9 bases stayed unmatched. Germline V gene lookup returns CDR1 GTSNPN and CDR2 SVGIG (reference sequence). The CDR3 reads CAWSVWGQGSGGNTIYF. CDR3 bases: TGTGCCTGGAGTGTGTGGGGACAGGGGTCAGGCGGAAACACCATATATTTT.

The genes are TRBV27 and TRBJ1-1; no reliable D call. V lost 7 bases to trimming and J lost 5 bases, with 11 bases between them. The CDR3 is 12 residues long. Germline V lookup: CDR1 MNHEY, CDR2 SMNVEV (reference sequence). The CDR3 reads CASTGANTEAFF. CDR3 bases: TGTGCCAGCACCGGAGCCAATACTGAAGCTTTCTTT.

The chain links TRBV10-2 to TRBJ2-5, with D tentatively TRBD1 (6 bases). The DNA matches TRBJ2-7 better at its end, which makes the J call doubtful. This CDR3 contains 16 residues. From germline, CDR1 is WSHSY and CDR2 SAAADI. Here the CDR3 DNA reads TGCGCCAGCAGTGCCAGAGGGGGTCGGAGCTCCTACGAGCAGTACTTC. Translation: CASSARGGRSSYEQYF.

CDR3 nucleotides: TGTGCCAGCTCACCACCAGCTCAGGGATCAAACACCATATATTTT. Its translation: CASSPPAQGSNTIYF. The V call is TRBV18, the J call TRBJ1-3; tentative D call: TRBD1 (5 bases). The CDR3 contains 15 residues. With 0 bases removed from V and 6 bases from J, the gap between germline ends came to 12 bases. Germline CDR1 reads KGHSH; CDR2 reads LQKENI.

The rearrangement links TRBV5-6 to TRBJ1-4; D might be TRBD1 (5 bases). With 4 bases removed from V and 7 bases from J, the gap between germline ends came to 11 bases. The CDR3 is 13 amino acids. Germline values: CDR1 SGHDT, CDR2 YYEEEE. CDR3 sequence (DNA): TGTGCCAGCAGCCTCAGGGCAGCTGAAAAACTGTTTTTT. It specifies CASSLRAAEKLFF.

V is TRBV30 and J is TRBJ1-3; D perhaps matches TRBD1 (6 bases). The CDR3 has 15 residues. Per the germline V gene, CDR1 is GTSNPN and CDR2 is SVGIG (reference sequence). Trimming took 2 bases from V and 2 from J, leaving 13 bases between them. In DNA, the CDR3 is TGTGCCTGGAGTTTCTCCAGGGGAACTGGAAACACCATATATTTT. This translates into CAWSFSRGTGNTIYF.

The genes are TRBV5-4 and TRBJ2-5; 12 nucleotides line up with TRBD2. Trimming at V came to 4 bases and at J to 1 base, leaving 5 bases not matched to a gene. CDR1 is SGHNT, CDR2 YYREEE, per germline (reference sequence). The CDR3 sequence is 16 residues long. The DNA for the CDR3 is TGTGCCAGCAGCCTGGGACTAGCGGGCATCCAAGAGACCCAGTACTTC. Translated: CASSLGLAGIQETQYF. The full variable domain, completed using reference TRBV5-4 and TRBJ2-5, is ETGVTQSPTHLIKTRGQQVTLRCSSQSGHNTVSWYQQALGQGPQFIFQYYREEENGRGNFPPRFSGLQFPNYSSELNVNALELDDSALYLCASSLGLAGIQETQYFGPGTRLLVL.

This clone appeared a few times. As DNA, the CDR3 is TGCGCCAGCAGCTTGGGGGGGCGCAACTATGGCTACACCTTC. As protein: CASSLGGRNYGYTF. The chain couples TRBV5-1 to TRBJ1-2; D is perhaps TRBD1 (6 bases). Germline V gene sequence: CDR1 SGHRS, CDR2 YFSETQ. V lost 0 bases, J lost 2 bases, and 8 bases lay in between. CDR3 size: 14 residues.

The V gene is TRBV6-6, the J gene TRBJ2-3; no clear D gene. V lost 5 bases, J lost 0 bases, and 12 bases lay in between. The CDR3 has 15 amino acids. Germline CDR1 is MNHNY and CDR2 is SVGAGI (reference sequence). CDR3 coding DNA: TGTGCCAGCAGTCGAGTGTCCTTGAGCACAGATACGCAGTATTTT. Protein product: CASSRVSLSTDTQYF.

The chain joins TRBV14 to TRBJ2-1; 10 bases match TRBD2. The V gene end was trimmed by 4 bases and the J gene end by 4 bases; junction bases not matched to a gene: 7. CDR3 length: 16 residues. The germline CDR1 and CDR2 sequences are SGHDN and FVKESK. CDR3 sequence reads: CASSPFNSGRYNEQFF. The CDR3 nucleotides read TGTGCCAGCAGCCCATTTAATAGCGGGAGGTACAATGAGCAGTTCTTC.

This clone appeared a few times. The rearrangement links TRBV7-3 to TRBJ2-2; no clear D. Germline V gene data show CDR1 as SGHTA and CDR2 as FQGTGA. This CDR3 is built from 16 residues. V was trimmed by 1 base and J by 1 base, leaving 10 bases between them. The CDR3 coding sequence is TGTGCCAGCAGCTTAAATGATATGAGGAACACCGGGGAGCTGTTTTTT. It is translated as CASSLNDMRNTGELFF.